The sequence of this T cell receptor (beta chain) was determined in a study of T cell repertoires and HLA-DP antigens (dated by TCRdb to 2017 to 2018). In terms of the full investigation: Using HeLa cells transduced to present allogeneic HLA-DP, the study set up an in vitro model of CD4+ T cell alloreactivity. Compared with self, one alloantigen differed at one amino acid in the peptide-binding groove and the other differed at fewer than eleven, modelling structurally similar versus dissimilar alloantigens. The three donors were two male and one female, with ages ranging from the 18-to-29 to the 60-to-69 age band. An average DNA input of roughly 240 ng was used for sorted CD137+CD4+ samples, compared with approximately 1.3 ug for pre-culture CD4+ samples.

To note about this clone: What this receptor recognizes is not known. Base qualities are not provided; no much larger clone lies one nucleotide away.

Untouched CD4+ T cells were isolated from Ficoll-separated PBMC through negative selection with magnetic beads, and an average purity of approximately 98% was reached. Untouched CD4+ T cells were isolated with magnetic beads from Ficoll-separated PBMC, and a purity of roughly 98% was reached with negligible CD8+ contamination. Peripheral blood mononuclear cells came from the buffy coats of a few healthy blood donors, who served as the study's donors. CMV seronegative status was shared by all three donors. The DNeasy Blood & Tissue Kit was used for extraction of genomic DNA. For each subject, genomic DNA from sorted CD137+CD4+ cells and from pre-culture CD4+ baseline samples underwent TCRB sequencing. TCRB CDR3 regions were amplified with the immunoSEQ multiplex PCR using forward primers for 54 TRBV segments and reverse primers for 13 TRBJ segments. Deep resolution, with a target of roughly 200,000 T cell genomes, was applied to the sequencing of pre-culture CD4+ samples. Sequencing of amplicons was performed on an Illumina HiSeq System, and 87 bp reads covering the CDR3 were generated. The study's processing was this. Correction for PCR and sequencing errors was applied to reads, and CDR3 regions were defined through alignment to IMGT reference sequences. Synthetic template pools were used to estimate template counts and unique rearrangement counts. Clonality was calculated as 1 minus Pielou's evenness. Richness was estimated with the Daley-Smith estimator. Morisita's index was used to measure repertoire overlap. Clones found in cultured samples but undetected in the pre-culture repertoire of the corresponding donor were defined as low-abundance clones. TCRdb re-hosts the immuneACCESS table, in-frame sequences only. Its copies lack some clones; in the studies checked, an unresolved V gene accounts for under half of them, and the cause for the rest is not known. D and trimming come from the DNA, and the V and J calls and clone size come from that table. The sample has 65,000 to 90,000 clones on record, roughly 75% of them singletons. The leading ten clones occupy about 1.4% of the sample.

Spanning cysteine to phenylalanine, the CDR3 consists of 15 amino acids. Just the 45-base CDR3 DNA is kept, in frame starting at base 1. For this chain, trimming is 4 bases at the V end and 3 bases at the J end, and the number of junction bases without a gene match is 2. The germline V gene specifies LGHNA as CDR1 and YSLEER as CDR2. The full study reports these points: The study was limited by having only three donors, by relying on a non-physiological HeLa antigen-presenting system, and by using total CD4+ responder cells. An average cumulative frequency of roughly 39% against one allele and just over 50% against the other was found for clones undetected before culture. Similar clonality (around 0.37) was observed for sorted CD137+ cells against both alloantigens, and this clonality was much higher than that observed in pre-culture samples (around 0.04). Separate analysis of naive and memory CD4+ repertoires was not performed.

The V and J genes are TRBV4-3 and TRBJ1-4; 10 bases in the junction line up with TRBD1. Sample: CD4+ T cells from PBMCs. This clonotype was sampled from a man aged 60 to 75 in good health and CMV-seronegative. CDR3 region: CASSRGQGANEKLFF. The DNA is TGCGCCAGCAGCCGAGGACAGGGGGCTAATGAAAAACTGTTTTTT.